This TCR beta chain came from a study of T cell clusters in autoimmune cytopenias (dated by TCRdb to about 2019). Regarding the study in general: Per sample, TRB sequencing gave a median depth of approximately 54,000 reads and a median of approximately 2,400 distinct TRB clonotypes. In autoimmune cytopenia patients, peripheral blood TRB and IGH repertoires were sequenced during active disease and over treatment follow-up, together with healthy, CLL and autoimmune hepatitis controls. The goal of the study was to determine whether autoimmune cytopenia patients have a disease-specific immune repertoire signature that could serve as a blood-based biomarker.

As for this clonotype: Its antigen target is currently unknown.

The CDR3 has 15 amino acids, counting the end cysteine and phenylalanine. No DNA has been recorded. Sequences SGHRS (CDR1) and YFSETQ (CDR2) are obtained from the germline V gene. General conclusions and limits of the study: The cluster-lack signature was not seen for secondary cytopenia versus CLL, apparently masked by the dominant lymphoma-associated repertoire. The T cell clusters were defined only in silico, and the functional role of the clusters still needed to be validated experimentally. The TRB repertoire shifts, including less even repertoires in secondary cytopenia and CLL, mostly reflected lymphoma bias and not autoimmunity. GLIPH suggested that primary autoimmune cytopenia patients lacked physiological T cell clusters: more than 40 clusters were exclusive to healthy donors versus under 20 exclusive to patients. Healthy donors had almost three times as many exclusive TRB clusters as active autoimmune hepatitis patients, a finding consistent with an autoimmunity-wide signature.

To amplify TRB rearrangements, a touch-down multiplex PCR protocol was run with the TRB-A and TRB-B primer pools combined in a single tube. Illumina adapters and sample indices were added to the amplicons through two consecutive PCR reactions using Phusion HS II polymerase. After gel purification with the NucleoSpin Gel and PCR Clean-up kit, the amplicons were quantified by Qubit and checked for quality on an Agilent 2100 Bioanalyzer. Libraries were sequenced on an Illumina MiSeq using 600-cycle, single-indexed, paired-end runs. In the source study's methods: Alignment and assembly of TRB reads were performed with MiXCR version 2.1.12 and the default MiXCR reference library. A clone was defined by each unique CDR3 nucleotide sequence, and analysis was restricted to productive sequences with at least two reads. To assess repertoire diversity, an R script computed alpha-parameterized diversity profiles (alpha 0 to 5), which included the Shannon (alpha 1) and Simpson (alpha 2) indices. The tcR package was used to compute combinatorial TRB VJ usage, and cohorts were compared on this usage by principal component analysis with ade4. Using GLIPH, TCRbeta CDR3s were clustered on pairs of cohorts matched for age and read depth, and a Wilcoxon test was used to compare cluster frequencies. TCRdb reprocessed the reads into one record per CDR3 protein sequence, lacking DNA. V and J calls and clone size were set by TCRdb, not the authors. The sample's own table lists around 4,800 distinct CDR3 sequences. Roughly 18% of the sample comes from the top ten.

TRB amplification used about 250 ng of peripheral blood genomic DNA, some 38,000 genome equivalents, per sample. The chain joins TRBV5-1 to TRBJ2-1; TCRdb designates TRBD1, a call that cannot be tested without DNA. This clonotype was obtained from a human donor with an autoimmune cytopenia or autoimmune hepatitis (not recorded which). The sample taken for sequencing was peripheral blood. The CDR3 protein is CASSLGMGQFHEQFF.